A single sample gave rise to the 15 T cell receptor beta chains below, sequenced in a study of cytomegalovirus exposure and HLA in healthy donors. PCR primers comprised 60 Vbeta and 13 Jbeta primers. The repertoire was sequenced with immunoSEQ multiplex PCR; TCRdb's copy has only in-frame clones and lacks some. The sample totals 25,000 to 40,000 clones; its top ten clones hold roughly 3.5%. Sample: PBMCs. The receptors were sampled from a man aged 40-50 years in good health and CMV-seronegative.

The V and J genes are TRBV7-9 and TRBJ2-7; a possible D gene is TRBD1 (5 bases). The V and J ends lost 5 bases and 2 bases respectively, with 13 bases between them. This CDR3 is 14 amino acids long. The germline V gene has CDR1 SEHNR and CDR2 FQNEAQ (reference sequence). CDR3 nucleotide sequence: TGTGCCAGCAGCGTCGCAGGGAACCCCTACGAGCAGTACTTC. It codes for CASSVAGNPYEQYF.

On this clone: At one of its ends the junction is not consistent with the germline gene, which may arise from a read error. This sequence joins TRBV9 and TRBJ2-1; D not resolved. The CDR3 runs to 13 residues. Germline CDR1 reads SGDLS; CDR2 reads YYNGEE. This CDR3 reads CANSVLQDNEQFF. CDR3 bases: TGTGCCAACAGCGTACTTCAGGACAATGAGCAGTTCTTC. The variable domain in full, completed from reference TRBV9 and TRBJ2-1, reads DSGVTQTPKHLITATGQRVTLRCSPRSGDLSVYWYQQSLDQGLQFLIQYYNGEERAKGNILERFSAQQFPDLHSELNLSSLELGDSALYFCANSVLQDNEQFFGPGTRLTVL.

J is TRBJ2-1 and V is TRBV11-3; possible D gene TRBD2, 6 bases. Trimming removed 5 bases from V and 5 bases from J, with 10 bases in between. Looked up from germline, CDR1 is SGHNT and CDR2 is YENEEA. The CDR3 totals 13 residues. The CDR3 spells CASSPGRNNEQFF. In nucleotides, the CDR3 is TGTGCCAGCAGCCCGGGGAGGAACAATGAGCAGTTCTTC.

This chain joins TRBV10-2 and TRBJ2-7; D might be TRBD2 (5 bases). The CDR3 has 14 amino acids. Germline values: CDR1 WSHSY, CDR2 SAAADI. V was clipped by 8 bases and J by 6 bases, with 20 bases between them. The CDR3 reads CASGVLDFRPEQYF. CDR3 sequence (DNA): TGCGCCAGCGGGGTACTAGATTTCCGTCCCGAGCAGTACTTC.

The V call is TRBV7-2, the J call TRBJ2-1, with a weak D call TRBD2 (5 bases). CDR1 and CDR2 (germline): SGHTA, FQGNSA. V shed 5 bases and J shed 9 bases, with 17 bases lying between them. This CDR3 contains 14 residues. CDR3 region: CASSASPFGSEQFF. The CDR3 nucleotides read TGTGCCAGCAGCGCATCCCCTTTTGGGAGTGAGCAGTTCTTC.

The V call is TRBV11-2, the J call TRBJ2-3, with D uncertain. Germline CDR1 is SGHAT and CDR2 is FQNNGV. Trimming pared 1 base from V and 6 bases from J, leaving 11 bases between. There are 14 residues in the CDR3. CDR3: CASSLARRFDTQYF. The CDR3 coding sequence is TGTGCCAGCAGCTTAGCGCGTAGATTTGATACGCAGTATTTT.

Written as DNA, the CDR3 is TGTGCCAGCAGCTTAGGTTCAGGAAAGAACACCGGGGAGCTGTTTTTT. It encodes CASSLGSGKNTGELFF. The chain combines TRBV7-9 with TRBJ2-2; D not resolved. Germline loops: CDR1 SEHNR, CDR2 FQNEAQ (reference sequence). CDR3 length: 16 residues. The V gene lost 1 base and the J gene lost 1 base, with 10 bases spanning the gap.

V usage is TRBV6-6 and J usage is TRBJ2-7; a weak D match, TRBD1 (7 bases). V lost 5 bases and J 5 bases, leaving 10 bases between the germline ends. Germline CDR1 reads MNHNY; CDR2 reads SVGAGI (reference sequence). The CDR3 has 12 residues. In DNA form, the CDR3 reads TGTGCCAGCAGTGTCAGGGGGGACGAGCAGTACTTC. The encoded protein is CASSVRGDEQYF.

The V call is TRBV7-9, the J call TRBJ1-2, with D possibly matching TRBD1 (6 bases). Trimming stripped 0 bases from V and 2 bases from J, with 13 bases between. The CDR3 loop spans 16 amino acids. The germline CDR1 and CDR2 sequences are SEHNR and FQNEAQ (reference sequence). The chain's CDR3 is CASSLAAGVSNYGYTF. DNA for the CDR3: TGTGCCAGCAGCTTAGCGGCAGGGGTATCCAACTATGGCTACACCTTC. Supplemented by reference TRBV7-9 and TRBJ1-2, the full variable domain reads DTGVSQNPRHKITKRGQNVTFRCDPISEHNRLYWYRQTLGQGPEFLTYFQNEAQLEKSRLLSDRFSAERPKGSFSTLEIQRTEQGDSAMYLCASSLAAGVSNYGYTFGSGTRLTVV.

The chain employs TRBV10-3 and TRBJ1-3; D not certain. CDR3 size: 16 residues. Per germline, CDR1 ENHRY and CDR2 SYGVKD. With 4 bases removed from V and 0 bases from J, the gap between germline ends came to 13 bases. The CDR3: CAISGRPGASGNTIYF. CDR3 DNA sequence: TGTGCCATCAGTGGTCGTCCGGGAGCCTCTGGAAACACCATATATTTT.

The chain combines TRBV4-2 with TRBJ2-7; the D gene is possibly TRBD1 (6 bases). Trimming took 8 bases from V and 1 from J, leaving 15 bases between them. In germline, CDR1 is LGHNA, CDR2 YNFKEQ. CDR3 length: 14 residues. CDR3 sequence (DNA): TGTGCCAGCCGGCGTCGGGACAATTCCTACGAGCAGTACTTC. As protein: CASRRRDNSYEQYF.

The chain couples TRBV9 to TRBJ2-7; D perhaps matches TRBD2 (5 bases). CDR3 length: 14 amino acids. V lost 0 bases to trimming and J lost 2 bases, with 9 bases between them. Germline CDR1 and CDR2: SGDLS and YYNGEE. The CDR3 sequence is CASSVEPTTYEQYF. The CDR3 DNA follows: TGTGCCAGCAGCGTAGAACCGACTACCTACGAGCAGTACTTC.

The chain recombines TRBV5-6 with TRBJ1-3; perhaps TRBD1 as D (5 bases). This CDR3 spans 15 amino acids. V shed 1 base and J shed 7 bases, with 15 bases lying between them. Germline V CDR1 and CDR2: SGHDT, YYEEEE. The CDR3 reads CASSLRDGRRNTIYF. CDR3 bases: TGTGCCAGCAGCTTGAGGGACGGGAGGAGGAACACCATATATTTT.

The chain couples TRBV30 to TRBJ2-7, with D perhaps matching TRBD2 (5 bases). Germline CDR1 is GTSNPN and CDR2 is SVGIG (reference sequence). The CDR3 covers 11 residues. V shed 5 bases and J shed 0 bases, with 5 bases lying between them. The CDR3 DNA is TGTGCCTGGGGGAGCTCCTACGAGCAGTACTTC. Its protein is CAWGSSYEQYF.

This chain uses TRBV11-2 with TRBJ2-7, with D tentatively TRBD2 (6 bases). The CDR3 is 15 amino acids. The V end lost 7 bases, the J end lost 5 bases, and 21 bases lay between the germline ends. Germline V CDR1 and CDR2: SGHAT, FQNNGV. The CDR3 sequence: CASTNRLVGMHEQYF. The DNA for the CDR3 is TGTGCCAGCACCAATCGACTAGTCGGAATGCACGAGCAGTACTTC.